This paragraph covers one T cell receptor beta chain sequence. This clonotype was observed a handful of times. Its binding antigen is unknown. No much larger clone is present one base from it, and per-base qualities are unavailable. The data were obtained in a study of CD8 T cells in ankylosing spondylitis (dated 2017 in TCRdb). Background for the entire study: T cell receptor beta repertoires were profiled in healthy donors and ankylosing spondylitis patients so that disease-linked TCR variants could be found. The full study cohort was made up of about 24 ankylosing spondylitis patients and 108 healthy donors. Peripheral blood was sampled, and synovial fluid was also collected from ankylosing spondylitis patients. What the work shows at the level of the full study, not this receptor alone: Some TCR beta motif variants had previously been reported in synovial fluid and blood of reactive arthritis patients, which suggested common disease-initiation mechanisms. The disease-linked clones were reported as significantly enriched in matched synovial fluid samples from ankylosing spondylitis patients. Blood from ankylosing spondylitis patients appeared to be characterized by a TCR beta motif made up of fewer than ten highly homologous amino acid variants. The disease-linked clones had a CD8+ phenotype and were found at relatively low frequencies in peripheral blood.

The CDR3 starts with the cysteine, ends with the phenylalanine, and has 15 residues. Left in the record is the CDR3 DNA by itself, 45 bases read in frame from the first base. Ends trimmed: V by 4 bases, J by 10 bases; bases unmatched to a gene: 12. From the germline V gene (reference sequence), CDR1 is DFQATT and CDR2 is SNEGSKA. This sample was sequenced with an Illumina HiSeq 2500. Quantitative 5'-RACE with molecular barcodes was used to prepare TCR beta libraries. As for the authors' bioinformatics: To identify disease-linked TCR variants, a new computational method was used, one built on a probabilistic model of VDJ rearrangement. The public reads were reanalyzed by TCRdb: fastp trimming at Q25, MiXCR alignment, in-frame beta chains only. Each CDR3 protein gets just one entry, which takes the most common genes and DNA from the rows behind it. TCRdb assigned the V and J calls; the authors' analysis was not used. This sample lists roughly 130,000 distinct CDR3 sequences; around 15% were detected once. The biggest ten clones account for 2.5% to 3.5% of the sample.

This sequence uses TRBV20-1 and TRBJ2-1, and 11 junctional nucleotides match TRBD2. The sequencing input was blood, either unsorted or a sorted T cell fraction (not recorded which). The sequence was collected from a female donor with ankylosing spondylitis or in good health (not recorded which). The CDR3 protein sequence reads: CSAISSLAGVNEQFF. The nucleotide sequence is given as TGCAGTGCTATCTCGTCACTAGCGGGAGTAAACGAGCAGTTCTTC.